These 31 T cell receptor beta chains share one sample of origin, sequenced in a study of CD8+ T cells in alopecia areata. Treatment: oral pan-JAK inhibitor, 5-10 mg twice daily. RNA extraction was followed by reverse transcription into cDNA, which acted as the sequencing template. Clones were sequenced by immunoSEQ multiplex PCR, and TCRdb holds only the in-frame ones, with some missing. The sample consists of 90,000 or so clones, 40% to 50% of them appearing once. The sample consisted of CD8+ T cells sorted from blood, taken at week 24, from a patient treated with tofacitinib. These receptors originate from a human donor with alopecia areata.

The rearrangement uses TRBV14 and TRBJ1-2, with D perhaps matching TRBD1 (5 bases). With 0 bases removed from V and 4 bases from J, the gap between germline ends came to 12 bases. The length of the CDR3 is 15 residues. Germline-derived CDR1 and CDR2 are SGHDN and FVKESK. This CDR3 reads CASSQDRGRTYGYTF. The CDR3 region has the DNA TGTGCCAGCAGCCAAGATCGGGGACGGACCTATGGCTACACCTTC.

The gene calls are TRBV27 and TRBJ2-2; D possibly corresponds to TRBD2 (5 bases). This CDR3 is built from 16 residues. The germline V gene has CDR1 MNHEY and CDR2 SMNVEV (reference sequence). V lost 0 bases, J lost 1 base, and 9 bases lay in between. The DNA for the CDR3 is TGTGCCAGCAGTTTATCGATTGAGGGGAACACCGGGGAGCTGTTTTTT. Its protein product is CASSLSIEGNTGELFF.

V usage is TRBV27 and J usage is TRBJ2-7, with a tentative D call TRBD1 (8 bases). The CDR3 is 15 residues long. The V gene's germline CDR1 is MNHEY and CDR2 SMNVEV (reference sequence). Trimming stripped 9 bases from V and 4 bases from J, with 22 bases between. The DNA of the CDR3 is TGTGCCAGTAGCACCTCCTTACAGGGGGGGTACGAGCAGTACTTC. It yields the protein CASSTSLQGGYEQYF.

Comments on this clone: The same CDR3 arises from other DNA sequences in this sample as well. The chain uses TRBV9 and TRBJ2-2, with D uncertain. Between the trimmed V and J ends, which lost 0 bases and 3 bases, there was a span of 0 bases. The V gene's germline CDR1 is SGDLS and CDR2 YYNGEE. This CDR3 region has 12 residues. The CDR3 DNA is TGTGCCAGCAGCGTAGACACCGGGGAGCTGTTTTTT. As protein: CASSVDTGELFF.

The chain links TRBV28 to TRBJ1-5, with TRBD1 matching 8 bases. The CDR3 has 14 residues. Per germline, CDR1 MDHEN and CDR2 SYDVKM. The V gene end was trimmed by 6 bases and the J gene end by 7 bases; junction bases not matched to a gene: 8. Here the CDR3 reads CASSARTGKQPQHF. The CDR3 DNA reads as TGTGCCAGCAGCGCAAGGACAGGGAAACAGCCCCAGCATTTT.

This clone was seen a handful of times. The V call is TRBV7-8, the J call TRBJ2-1; the match to TRBD1 covers 7 bases. This CDR3 has 16 amino acids. V lost 7 bases, J lost 1 base, and 10 bases stayed unmatched. The germline V gene encodes CDR1 SGHVS and CDR2 FQNEAQ. DNA for the CDR3: TGTGCCAGCATTCGGGCATTGGGACAGTCCTACAATGAGCAGTTCTTC. Residues: CASIRALGQSYNEQFF.

The CDR3 nucleotides read TGTGCCAGCAGTAACGGGCGGATAGAGACCCAGTACTTC. As protein: CASSNGRIETQYF. V gene TRBV6-5 combines with J gene TRBJ2-5; no clear D gene. Deletions cut 5 bases from V and 4 bases from J, with 11 bases between. The CDR3 sequence is 13 residues long. Germline CDR1 reads MNHEY; CDR2 reads SVGAGI.

A few counts support this clone. The chain links TRBV29-1 to TRBJ2-6; 8 positions match TRBD1. Germline V lookup: CDR1 SQVTM, CDR2 ANQGSEA. The CDR3 spans 15 residues. V lost 7 bases and J lost 4; bases outside the gene matches: 9. CDR3 loop: CSDPRRGRGANVLTF. CDR3 nucleotides: TGCAGCGACCCACGCAGGGGGCGAGGGGCCAACGTCCTGACTTTC.

The table lists this clone with a count of one. V gene TRBV6-1 combines with J gene TRBJ2-7; TRBD2 aligns across 7 bases. J was trimmed by 1 base and V by 2 bases; bases with no gene match: 11. CDR1 and CDR2 from the germline V gene are MNHNS and SASEGT. CDR3 length: 17 amino acids. The CDR3 loop is CASSERPQRGRSYEQYF. For the CDR3, the DNA is TGTGCCAGCAGTGAAAGACCACAGCGGGGCCGATCCTACGAGCAGTACTTC.

The gene calls are TRBV9 and TRBJ2-7, with TRBD2 identical over 7 bases. V dropped 3 bases and J dropped 4; count of bases not matched to a gene: 7. Per the germline V gene, CDR1 is SGDLS and CDR2 is YYNGEE. The CDR3 runs to 14 residues. The CDR3 DNA sequence: TGTGCCAGCAGCGGTGGGGCGGGAGTTTACGAGCAGTACTTC. Translated, it gives CASSGGAGVYEQYF.

In this sample, this clone turned up a few times. The rearrangement links TRBV7-9 to TRBJ2-7; either TRBD1 or TRBD2 may fit D (5 bases each). V was cut by 5 bases and J by 0 bases, with 20 bases left in between. The CDR3 runs to 17 residues. The germline V gene has CDR1 SEHNR and CDR2 FQNEAQ (reference sequence). CDR3 nucleotides: TGTGCCAGCAGCCTAGACGGGTCGGGACGGGTCTCCTACGAGCAGTACTTC. This gives the protein CASSLDGSGRVSYEQYF.

The chain links TRBV11-2 to TRBJ1-2; D might be TRBD1 (5 bases). Trimming removed 5 bases at V and 8 bases at J, with 15 bases between. CDR3 size: 13 residues. From germline, CDR1 is SGHAT and CDR2 FQNNGV. The CDR3 reads CASSLGQGGGYTF. DNA for the CDR3: TGTGCCAGCAGCCTCGGGCAGGGAGGAGGCTACACCTTC.

This clone appeared a few times. The rearrangement joins TRBV25-1 to TRBJ2-1; no clear D gene. From germline, CDR1 is MGHDK and CDR2 SYGVNS. The CDR3 sequence is 13 residues long. V lost 7 bases and J lost 10, with 17 bases in between. DNA of the CDR3: TGTGCCAGCACCCCGCCGGCGGCGAGCGAGCAGTTCTTC. It codes for CASTPPAASEQFF.

There are a few counts of this clone. The chain joins TRBV29-1 to TRBJ1-1; D not resolved. V gave up 3 bases and J gave up 5 bases, with 7 bases separating them. CDR3 length equals 11 residues. From germline, CDR1 is SQVTM and CDR2 ANQGSEA. DNA for the CDR3: TGCAGCGTTGAGGAAGAGACTGAAGCTTTCTTT. Protein: CSVEEETEAFF.

This chain links TRBV30 with TRBJ2-3; possibly TRBD1 for D (5 bases). Deletions cut 1 base from V and 6 bases from J, with 5 bases between. Germline V lookup: CDR1 GTSNPN, CDR2 SVGIG (reference sequence). The CDR3 sequence is 11 residues long. In DNA, the CDR3 is TGTGCCTGGAGTGAGGGGGATACGCAGTATTTT. It is translated as CAWSEGDTQYF.

This clone was seen a single time. The V gene is TRBV7-6, the J gene TRBJ2-1; D gene ambiguous. V lost 2 bases to trimming and J lost 5 bases, with 7 bases between them. This CDR3 region has 13 residues. The germline V gene encodes CDR1 SGHVS and CDR2 FNYEAQ. CDR3 in amino acids: CASSLSLHNEQFF. Written as DNA, the CDR3 is TGTGCCAGCAGCTTAAGCCTCCACAATGAGCAGTTCTTC.

This chain connects TRBV15 to TRBJ1-1; D not certain. Per germline, CDR1 LNHNV and CDR2 YYDKDF (reference sequence). CDR3 size: 11 residues. The ends were cut back, 11 bases at V and 1 base at J, with 8 bases in the middle. CDR3 in amino acids: CAVAGNTEAFF. DNA for the CDR3: TGTGCCGTTGCAGGGAACACTGAAGCTTTCTTT.

This chain joins TRBV5-1 and TRBJ1-1, with 9 bases lining up with TRBD1. The CDR3 has 14 residues. The V gene end was trimmed by 4 bases and the J gene end by 5 bases; junction bases not matched to a gene: 6. The germline CDR1 and CDR2 sequences are SGHRS and YFSETQ. The CDR3 nucleotides are TGCGCCAGCAGCACCTGGGACAGGGATACTGAAGCTTTCTTT. It translates to CASSTWDRDTEAFF. The full variable domain, with the rest looked up from reference TRBV5-1 and TRBJ1-1, is KAGVTQTPRYLIKTRGQQVTLSCSPISGHRSVSWYQQTPGQGLQFLFEYFSETQRNKGNFPGRFSGRQFSNSRSEMNVSTLELGDSALYLCASSTWDRDTEAFFGQGTRLTVV.

The genes are TRBV6-6 and TRBJ1-1; D ambiguous. The CDR3 loop spans 14 amino acids. V gave up 2 bases and J gave up 1 base, with 8 bases separating them. Per germline, CDR1 MNHNY and CDR2 SVGAGI (reference sequence). The CDR3 region is CASSYGVANTEAFF. As DNA, the CDR3 is TGTGCCAGCAGTTACGGGGTGGCGAACACTGAAGCTTTCTTT.

This clone was recorded a few times. The chain combines TRBV7-8 with TRBJ2-5; D is unclear. V was shortened by 6 bases and J by 7 bases, with 9 bases between the two germline ends. The germline V gene has CDR1 SGHVS and CDR2 FQNEAQ. This CDR3 has 11 residues. Here the CDR3 DNA reads TGTGCCAGCAGGGGCGATGGGACCCAGTACTTC. Translating it yields CASRGDGTQYF.

The chain links TRBV27 to TRBJ1-4; 7 bases agree with TRBD1. The germline V gene encodes CDR1 MNHEY and CDR2 SMNVEV (reference sequence). The V gene end was trimmed by 5 bases and the J gene end by 8 bases; junction bases not matched to a gene: 8. The CDR3 is 14 amino acids. The CDR3 nucleotides are TGTGCCAGCAGTCTCGGGACAGCGGGGGAAAAACTGTTTTTT. Its translation: CASSLGTAGEKLFF.

The rearrangement joins TRBV7-8 to TRBJ2-7, with D maybe TRBD2 (5 bases). Trimming removed 7 bases at V and 0 bases at J, with 10 bases between. The CDR3 length is 13 residues. CDR1 and CDR2 (germline): SGHVS, FQNEAQ. CDR3 residues: CASNPGDSYEQYF. The CDR3 region has the DNA TGTGCCAGCAACCCCGGGGACTCCTACGAGCAGTACTTC.

This chain links TRBV5-1 with TRBJ1-1; 7 positions match TRBD1. The CDR3 has 15 amino acids. Per germline, CDR1 SGHRS and CDR2 YFSETQ. With 1 base clipped from V and 0 bases from J, the junction kept 3 bases outside the gene matches. The CDR3 loop is CASSLMGQMNTEAFF. The CDR3 nucleotides read TGCGCCAGCAGCTTGATGGGACAGATGAACACTGAAGCTTTCTTT.

This clone was observed a few times. The chain combines TRBV29-1 with TRBJ1-1, with TRBD1 matching 7 bases. CDR3 size: 10 residues. Germline trimming cut 4 bases from V and 11 bases from J; bases unmatched to any gene: 4. CDR1 is SQVTM and CDR2 is ANQGSEA in the germline V gene. The CDR3 region is CSVGQGLAFF. For the CDR3, the DNA is TGCAGCGTTGGACAGGGCTTGGCTTTCTTT.

This clone was counted a few times. The chain uses TRBV10-3 and TRBJ2-7; D might be TRBD1 (6 bases). V lost 10 bases, J lost 3 bases, and 19 bases lay in between. Germline-derived CDR1 and CDR2 are ENHRY and SYGVKD. This CDR3 region has 14 residues. CDR3 region: CATSDAGQRYEQYF. The CDR3 coding sequence is TGTGCCACATCAGACGCAGGACAGCGCTACGAGCAGTACTTC.

This rearrangement joins TRBV11-2 to TRBJ2-5; no reliable D call. V lost 7 bases and J lost 5, with 8 bases in between. Germline values: CDR1 SGHAT, CDR2 FQNNGV. The CDR3 sequence is 11 residues long. CDR3 sequence reads: CASKGGETQYF. The CDR3 DNA follows: TGTGCCAGCAAGGGTGGGGAGACCCAGTACTTC.

This clone appeared a few times. V usage is TRBV25-1 and J usage is TRBJ1-1, with unresolved D. Germline V gene data show CDR1 as MGHDK and CDR2 as SYGVNS. V was trimmed by 8 bases and J by 0 bases, leaving 7 bases between them. The CDR3 length is 12 residues. As DNA, the CDR3 is TGTGCCAGCCAGACCTTGAACACTGAAGCTTTCTTT. Translated, it gives CASQTLNTEAFF.

As to this clone: Sequence at one end of the junction differs from germline and may be a read error. V gene TRBV29-1 combines with J gene TRBJ2-6; possibly TRBD2 for D (6 bases). Germline V gives CDR1 SQVTM, CDR2 ANQGSEA. The CDR3 covers 16 residues. In nucleotides, the CDR3 is TGCAGCGTTGAAGATGCAGTAGCGGCTGGGGCCAGCGTCCTGACTTTC. It translates to CSVEDAVAAGASVLTF.

This clone was observed a handful of times. This sequence joins TRBV19 and TRBJ2-5; weak D call: TRBD1 (6 bases). The CDR3 runs to 16 residues. Germline values: CDR1 LNHDA, CDR2 SQIVND (reference sequence). Deletions cut 5 bases from V and 5 bases from J, with 21 bases between. CDR3 loop: CASSPGGGPRYETQYF. The CDR3 DNA follows: TGTGCCAGTAGTCCCGGTGGGGGCCCACGGTACGAGACCCAGTACTTC.

This clone was counted a few times. The V and J genes are TRBV19 and TRBJ2-1; no firm D call. Trimming removed 7 bases at V and 5 bases at J, with 18 bases between. There are 15 residues in the CDR3. CDR1 and CDR2 from the germline V gene are LNHDA and SQIVND (reference sequence). The CDR3: CASKGWAEMHNEQFF. In DNA form, the CDR3 reads TGTGCCAGTAAAGGGTGGGCGGAGATGCACAATGAGCAGTTCTTC.

This sequence joins TRBV29-1 and TRBJ1-1; D is unclear. Trimming removed 4 bases from V and 5 bases from J, with 14 bases in between. In germline, CDR1 is SQVTM, CDR2 ANQGSEA. The CDR3 is 13 amino acids. The CDR3 sequence: CSVVGPLETEAFF. The DNA for the CDR3 is TGCAGCGTTGTAGGCCCGCTGGAGACTGAAGCTTTCTTT.